A selection of T cell receptor beta chains follows, all from one sample in a study of T cell changes during pregnancy in multiple sclerosis. The method was immunoSEQ multiplex PCR; TCRdb's version includes in-frame clones alone and lacks a portion of them. The table records under 65,000 clones, less than 95% of them present only once. Sequencing used CD8+ T cells from peripheral blood mononuclear cells, obtained after pregnancy. These receptors all stem from a female donor with multiple sclerosis, enrolled in a pregnancy study. CDR3s include the opening cysteine and the closing phenylalanine or tryptophan. Each record gives: V gene, D gene, J gene, clone size, CDR3 length, CDR3 protein, CDR3 DNA. D genes are given only for firm matches. Rows give clone size only sometimes, using once, few, many, or a class for an expanded clone.

TRBV28,-,TRBJ2-7,-,19,CASSPAGTGPSGRADEQYF,TGTGCCAGCAGCCCGGCCGGGACAGGGCCCAGCGGGAGGGCTGACGAGCAGTACTTC
TRBV6-5,TRBD2,TRBJ2-7,-,16,CASSYSPGLAGVEQYF,TGTGCCAGCAGTTACTCGCCGGGACTAGCGGGAGTCGAGCAGTACTTC
TRBV5-8,TRBD2,TRBJ2-1,-,17,CASSRPSGNRNYNEQFF,TGTGCCAGCAGCCGTCCTAGCGGGAACCGAAACTACAATGAGCAGTTCTTC
TRBV7-6,TRBD2,TRBJ2-3,-,18,CASSLGRYGSGGTDTQYF,TGTGCCAGCAGCTTAGGAAGATACGGGAGCGGGGGCACAGATACGCAGTATTTT
TRBV20-1,TRBD1,TRBJ1-1,-,11,CSAIQGVEAFF,TGCAGTGCTATACAGGGGGTCGAGGCTTTCTTT
TRBV6-6,-,TRBJ1-5,-,14,CASTQGMGNQPQHF,TGTGCCAGCACCCAGGGGATGGGCAATCAGCCCCAGCATTTT
TRBV4-1,TRBD1,TRBJ2-1,-,17,CASSQNQGQGARGEQFF,TGCGCCAGCAGCCAGAACCAGGGACAGGGGGCGCGGGGTGAGCAGTTCTTC
TRBV9,TRBD2,TRBJ2-1,once,15,CASSGGGRAYNEQFF,TGTGCCAGCAGTGGTGGCGGGAGGGCGTACAATGAGCAGTTCTTC
TRBV5-4,TRBD1,TRBJ1-4,-,16,CASSLGFTGQGEKLFF,TGTGCCAGCAGCTTGGGTTTCACAGGACAGGGAGAAAAACTGTTTTTT
TRBV12-1,-,TRBJ2-1,-,11,CASSYDYYPFF,TGTGCCAGCAGCTACGACTATTATCCGTTCTTC
TRBV19,TRBD2,TRBJ2-4,-,14,CASGLAGGLDIQYF,TGTGCCAGCGGGCTAGCGGGAGGGTTGGACATTCAGTACTTC
TRBV7-9,TRBD1,TRBJ1-4,-,16,CASSPAVGQGHEKLFF,TGTGCCAGCAGCCCCGCAGTCGGACAGGGGCATGAAAAACTGTTTTTT
TRBV4-1,-,TRBJ1-2,-,16,CASSQETGQSNYGYTF,TGCGCCAGCAGCCAAGAAACAGGGCAATCTAACTATGGCTACACCTTC
TRBV19,-,TRBJ2-7,-,12,CASSGGASEQYF,TGTGCCAGTAGCGGAGGGGCCTCCGAGCAGTACTTC
TRBV19,-,TRBJ2-1,-,16,CASSRWPESPYNEQFF,TGTGCCAGTAGTAGATGGCCGGAGAGCCCTTACAATGAGCAGTTCTTC
TRBV5-4,TRBD1,TRBJ1-2,-,12,CASSPQGDGYTF,TGTGCCAGCAGCCCACAGGGGGATGGCTACACCTTC
TRBV12-5,-,TRBJ1-2,once,15,CASGLYPLGAYGYTF,TGTGCTAGTGGTTTGTATCCTTTAGGGGCTTATGGCTACACCTTC
TRBV4-1,TRBD1,TRBJ2-7,-,16,CASSQASDRATYEQYF,TGCGCCAGCAGCCAAGCTTCGGACAGGGCCACCTACGAGCAGTACTTC
TRBV5-6,-,TRBJ1-1,once,12,CASSLGRGRAFF,TGTGCCAGCAGCTTGGGAAGGGGCCGGGCTTTCTTT
TRBV27,TRBD1,TRBJ2-7,-,13,CASSFRGPYEQYF,TGTGCCAGCAGTTTCAGGGGGCCCTACGAGCAGTACTTC
TRBV19,-,TRBJ2-7,-,15,CASSAAAQGAYEQYF,TGTGCCAGTAGTGCCGCTGCACAGGGCGCCTACGAGCAGTACTTC
TRBV6-1,-,TRBJ2-7,-,13,CASSEGHNYEQYF,TGTGCCAGCAGTGAGGGGCACAACTACGAGCAGTACTTC
TRBV5-6,-,TRBJ2-7,-,13,CASSPDGSYEQYF,TGTGCCAGCAGCCCTGACGGGTCCTACGAGCAGTACTTC
TRBV30,-,TRBJ1-2,-,15,CAWSVRRDYNYGYTF,TGTGCCTGGAGTGTACGCAGGGATTACAACTATGGCTACACCTTC
TRBV30,TRBD2,TRBJ2-2,-,16,CAWSGTSGRRTGELFF,TGTGCCTGGAGTGGGACTAGCGGGAGGAGAACCGGGGAGCTGTTTTTT
TRBV15,-,TRBJ2-7,-,16,CATSRDSLASSYEQYF,TGTGCCACCAGCAGAGATAGTCTAGCCAGCTCCTACGAGCAGTACTTC
TRBV27,TRBD1,TRBJ2-1,-,14,CASSSRTGNNEQFF,TGTGCCAGCAGTTCCCGGACAGGGAACAATGAGCAGTTCTTC
TRBV27,TRBD1,TRBJ1-2,once,14,CASSFAGGVYGYTF,TGTGCCAGCAGTTTCGCAGGGGGCGTCTATGGCTACACCTTC
TRBV7-9,TRBD1,TRBJ2-5,-,12,CASSFDRDTQYF,TGTGCCAGCAGCTTCGACAGGGATACCCAGTACTTC
TRBV30,TRBD1,TRBJ1-4,-,14,CAWAGTGLGEKLFF,TGTGCCTGGGCGGGGACAGGTCTGGGTGAAAAACTGTTTTTT
TRBV19,TRBD1,TRBJ1-2,-,12,CASGTAHDGYTF,TGTGCCAGTGGGACAGCTCACGATGGCTACACCTTC
TRBV5-1,-,TRBJ2-3,once,17,CASSLAGGAWTTDTQYF,TGCGCCAGCAGCTTGGCCGGAGGGGCATGGACCACAGATACGCAGTATTTT
TRBV28,TRBD2,TRBJ2-3,-,18,CASSLPPTSGRAVDTQYF,TGTGCCAGCAGTCTACCCCCGACTAGCGGGAGGGCCGTGGATACGCAGTATTTT
TRBV6-1,-,TRBJ2-7,-,14,CASSNRDNAYEQYF,TGTGCCAGCAGTAACCGGGACAACGCCTACGAGCAGTACTTC
TRBV19,-,TRBJ1-2,-,14,CASSLQGGGSGYTF,TGTGCCAGTAGTCTTCAAGGCGGCGGGAGCGGCTACACCTTC
TRBV30,TRBD2,TRBJ2-5,-,18,CAWSGLGGLADGRETQYF,TGTGCCTGGAGTGGTTTAGGGGGACTAGCGGACGGTCGAGAGACCCAGTACTTC
TRBV19,TRBD1,TRBJ2-2,-,16,CASSLSAGGIAGELFF,TGTGCCAGTAGTTTGTCGGCAGGGGGAATCGCCGGGGAGCTGTTTTTT
TRBV19,TRBD2,TRBJ2-1,-,16,CASSTSAGEARTEQFF,TGTGCCAGTAGTACCTCAGCGGGAGAGGCTAGAACTGAGCAGTTCTTC
TRBV10-1,-,TRBJ1-2,-,13,CASSSQENYGYTF,TGCGCCAGCAGTTCACAGGAAAACTATGGCTACACCTTC
TRBV7-2,-,TRBJ2-1,once,12,CASSKTDNEQFF,TGTGCCAGCAGCAAGACAGACAATGAGCAGTTCTTC
TRBV7-8,-,TRBJ2-7,-,13,CASSLARVDEQYF,TGTGCCAGCAGCTTAGCCCGGGTTGACGAGCAGTACTTC
TRBV18,-,TRBJ2-7,-,15,CASSLGAVPPYEQYF,TGTGCCAGCTCCCTAGGCGCAGTGCCACCCTACGAGCAGTACTTC
TRBV27,-,TRBJ2-5,-,15,CASSQEGTGRETQYF,TGTGCCAGCAGTCAAGAAGGGACTGGGAGAGAGACCCAGTACTTC
TRBV27,-,TRBJ1-1,-,15,CASSLSRAGNTEAFF,TGTGCCAGCAGTTTATCAAGGGCGGGGAACACTGAAGCTTTCTTT
TRBV15,TRBD2,TRBJ2-3,-,16,CATSRALAGNTDTQYF,TGTGCCACCAGCAGAGCGCTAGCGGGGAACACAGATACGCAGTATTTT
TRBV6-6,-,TRBJ2-3,-,13,CASSYGSSDTQYF,TGTGCCAGCAGTTACGGGAGTTCAGATACGCAGTATTTT
TRBV19,-,TRBJ2-3,-,12,CASSTREYTQYF,TGTGCCAGTAGTACTCGGGAATATACGCAGTATTTT
TRBV11-3,TRBD1,TRBJ2-2,-,15,CASSSRGQYTGELFF,TGTGCCAGCAGTTCCAGGGGACAGTACACCGGGGAGCTGTTTTTT